This T cell receptor (beta chain) stems from a study of blood T cells in healthy people across ages. Combining a sample-barcoded 5' primer with a J-beta primer mix, a second PCR ran for roughly 7 to 11 cycles. TCRdb passed the 5' RACE reads through MiXCR, listing each CDR3 protein once. In the table there are around 820,000 distinct CDR3 sequences, around a quarter of which are singletons. General observations from the study: With unsorted PBMCs, a conclusive comparison of naive versus antigen-experienced cells was not possible.

This CDR3 has 18 amino acids. Germline V gene sequence: CDR1 SGDLS, CDR2 YYNGEE. V was cut by 3 bases and J by 1 base, with 17 bases left in between. With respect to this clonotype: Its antigen is undetermined.

These data also featured in a second study, about T cells of mothers and their children.

The chain employs TRBV9 and TRBJ2-6; a weak D match, TRBD2 (6 bases). Sequencing was done on a sample of blood. The source of this sequence is a boy between 5 and 17 years old in good health. Here the CDR3 DNA reads TGTGCCAGCAGCGACCGGGACGGAGGGCGGTCTGGGGCCAACGTCCTGACTTTC. Translated: CASSDRDGGRSGANVLTF.